The 23 T cell receptor beta chains reported below all come from one sample, sequenced in a study of PD-1 blockade in classical Hodgkin lymphoma. The time point was: newly diagnosed, previously untreated cHL patient sample. It was by magnetic negative selection that CD4+ T cells were purified from thawed PBMCs. The repertoire was sequenced with immunoSEQ multiplex PCR; TCRdb's copy has only in-frame clones and lacks some. The sample contains 20,000 to 25,000 clones, roughly 89% of which appear only once. Sequences were obtained from CD4+ T cells from blood. The receptors shown here come from a human donor with classical Hodgkin lymphoma.

The table lists this clone with a count of one. The chain recombines TRBV18 with TRBJ2-7; 8 bases map to TRBD1. Germline V gene lookup returns CDR1 KGHSH and CDR2 LQKENI. The CDR3 consists of 15 residues. J gave up 4 bases and V 6 bases, and 11 bases lay outside the gene matches. This CDR3 reads CASSATAGDRYEQYF. The CDR3 bases are TGTGCCAGCTCCGCAACGGCAGGGGACAGGTACGAGCAGTACTTC.

The J gene is TRBJ2-7, the V gene TRBV4-2; 7 nucleotides agree with TRBD1. V dropped 0 bases and J dropped 3; count of bases not matched to a gene: 5. The germline gives CDR1 LGHNA, CDR2 YNFKEQ. The CDR3 runs 15 residues. CDR3 sequence (DNA): TGTGCCAGCAGCCAAGATAGACAGGGTCTCTACGAGCAGTACTTC. It yields the protein CASSQDRQGLYEQYF.

The chain recombines TRBV7-9 with TRBJ1-3; D remains unclear. The CDR3 has 14 amino acids. The germline CDR1 and CDR2 sequences are SEHNR and FQNEAQ (reference sequence). Between the trimmed V and J ends, which lost 3 bases and 0 bases, there was a span of 6 bases. The CDR3 nucleotides are TGTGCCAGCAGCTTTGATTACTCTGGAAACACCATATATTTT. Residues: CASSFDYSGNTIYF.

The chain joins TRBV7-8 to TRBJ1-2; no firm D call. Looked up from germline, CDR1 is SGHVS and CDR2 is FQNEAQ. Deletions cut 4 bases from V and 4 bases from J, with 13 bases between. The CDR3 consists of 14 residues. The CDR3 spells CASSSREGVYGYTF. Here the CDR3 DNA reads TGTGCCAGCAGCTCAAGAGAAGGCGTCTATGGCTACACCTTC.

The gene calls are TRBV4-3 and TRBJ2-5, with TRBD2 matching over 8 bases. Losses at the gene ends were 0 bases for V and 4 bases for J; bases not matched to a gene: 7. The CDR3 is made up of 16 amino acids. Germline V gives CDR1 LGHNA, CDR2 YSLEER. The CDR3 DNA is TGCGCCAGCAGCCAAGAGTGGGGGGCGGGAGGAGAGACCCAGTACTTC. Translating gives CASSQEWGAGGETQYF.

The table lists this clone with a count of one. V and J are TRBV5-4 and TRBJ1-2; tentatively, D is TRBD1 (5 bases). Germline V gene sequence: CDR1 SGHNT, CDR2 YYREEE (reference sequence). Trimming took off 9 bases at V and 4 bases at J, with 19 bases between the two ends. This CDR3 contains 14 residues. As DNA, the CDR3 is TGTGCCACAAAGTTGACCCAGGGTCCCTATGGCTACACCTTC. Protein product: CATKLTQGPYGYTF.

The V and J genes are TRBV4-3 and TRBJ1-3; 12 bases are a match to TRBD1. J gave up 3 bases and V 4 bases, and 10 bases lay outside the gene matches. Germline-derived CDR1 and CDR2 are LGHNA and YSLEER. The CDR3 is 18 amino acids. CDR3 region: CASSPTGTGGAYGNTIYF. In DNA, the CDR3 is TGCGCCAGCAGCCCGACCGGGACAGGGGGCGCGTATGGAAACACCATATATTTT.

The chain links TRBV18 to TRBJ1-4; unclear D gene. Trimming cost V 6 bases and J 8 bases, with 13 bases left between them. Germline-derived CDR1 and CDR2 are KGHSH and LQKENI. This CDR3 contains 13 residues. The CDR3 reads CASSRLSREKLFF. CDR3 sequence (DNA): TGTGCCAGCTCTCGCCTGTCGCGAGAAAAACTGTTTTTT. Complete variable domain (other parts from reference TRBV18 and TRBJ1-4): NAGVMQNPRHLVRRRGQEARLRCSPMKGHSHVYWYRQLPEEGLKFMVYLQKENIIDESGMPKERFSAEFPKEGPSILRIQQVVRGDSAAYFCASSRLSREKLFFGSGTQLSVL.

The V and J genes are TRBV28 and TRBJ2-1, with a possible D match to TRBD2 (6 bases). Germline values: CDR1 MDHEN, CDR2 SYDVKM. The V end was cut by 6 bases, the J end by 8 bases, with 14 bases between. The CDR3 consists of 13 residues. The CDR3 DNA reads TGTGCCAGCAGAATTCACGGGGGTGATGAGCAGTTCTTC. Amino acid sequence: CASRIHGGDEQFF.

This chain connects TRBV10-3 to TRBJ2-3, with 9 bases aligning to TRBD2. This CDR3 comprises 15 residues. V shed 5 bases, J shed 1 base, and the junction held 4 bases outside the gene matches. Germline V lookup: CDR1 ENHRY, CDR2 SYGVKD. DNA of the CDR3: TGTGCCATCAGTAGCGGGGGGCAAGGCACAGATACGCAGTATTTT. Translation gives CAISSGGQGTDTQYF.

V usage is TRBV30 and J usage is TRBJ2-1; 7 bases match TRBD1. The CDR3 runs 14 residues. Germline V gives CDR1 GTSNPN, CDR2 SVGIG (reference sequence). V lost 5 bases, J lost 1 base, and 5 bases stayed unmatched. The CDR3 DNA reads as TGTGCCTGGGAAATGGGACAGTCCTACAATGAGCAGTTCTTC. It translates to CAWEMGQSYNEQFF.

The gene calls are TRBV6-5 and TRBJ2-1; 8 bases are shared with TRBD1. V lost 4 bases to trimming and J lost 4 bases; unmatched junction nucleotides: 6. The CDR3 contains 15 residues. Germline CDR1 MNHEY, CDR2 SVGAGI. As DNA, the CDR3 is TGTGCCAGCAGTTTGCGGACAGGGCCTTACAATGAGCAGTTCTTC. Amino acids: CASSLRTGPYNEQFF.

The genes are TRBV6-1 and TRBJ1-5, with D perhaps matching TRBD1 (6 bases). Germline loops: CDR1 MNHNS, CDR2 SASEGT. The CDR3 spans 14 residues. V was clipped by 6 bases and J by 0 bases, with 9 bases between them. In DNA, the CDR3 is TGTGCCAGCAGCGGGGACAATAGCAATCAGCCCCAGCATTTT. The encoded protein is CASSGDNSNQPQHF.

This rearrangement joins TRBV7-2 to TRBJ2-3; D possibly corresponds to TRBD1 (5 bases). This CDR3 has 14 amino acids. With 3 bases removed from V and 5 bases from J, the gap between germline ends came to 12 bases. Germline V gives CDR1 SGHTA, CDR2 FQGNSA. The CDR3 loop is CASSLSRAEDTQYF. The CDR3 coding sequence is TGTGCCAGCAGCTTGAGCAGGGCGGAAGATACGCAGTATTTT.

The V gene is TRBV2, the J gene TRBJ2-7, with 7 positions matching TRBD2. Germline V gives CDR1 SNHLY, CDR2 FYNNEI. The V and J ends lost 7 bases and 0 bases, in that order; junction bases with no gene match: 6. There are 14 residues in the CDR3. The CDR3 sequence is CASKWGGTSYEQYF. The CDR3 bases are TGTGCCAGCAAGTGGGGGGGGACCTCCTACGAGCAGTACTTC.

The gene calls are TRBV11-3 and TRBJ2-1; 8 bases align to TRBD2. Germline loops: CDR1 SGHNT, CDR2 YENEEA. The CDR3 extends over 16 amino acids. V gave up 3 bases and J gave up 0 bases; unmatched junction bases: 4. CDR3 sequence reads: CASSFSSGSSYNEQFF. The CDR3 region has the DNA TGTGCCAGCAGCTTCTCCAGCGGGAGCTCCTACAATGAGCAGTTCTTC.

The chain carries TRBV18 and TRBJ2-2; D is perhaps TRBD1 (6 bases). CDR3 size: 16 residues. V dropped 4 bases and J dropped 3 bases, with 15 bases sitting between them. Germline values: CDR1 KGHSH, CDR2 LQKENI. The CDR3 region has the DNA TGTGCCAGCTCACAAAACAGGGAATCGGACACCGGGGAGCTGTTTTTT. Its translation is CASSQNRESDTGELFF. Using reference TRBV18 and TRBJ2-2 for the parts outside the CDR3, the full variable domain is NAGVMQNPRHLVRRRGQEARLRCSPMKGHSHVYWYRQLPEEGLKFMVYLQKENIIDESGMPKERFSAEFPKEGPSILRIQQVVRGDSAAYFCASSQNRESDTGELFFGEGSRLTVL.

The rearrangement uses TRBV5-6 and TRBJ2-3; 8 nucleotides align to TRBD1. The CDR3 length is 17 residues. V lost 0 bases and J lost 2; bases outside the gene matches: 8. The germline V gene has CDR1 SGHDT and CDR2 YYEEEE. CDR3 loop: CASSLVWGTGSTDTQYF. The CDR3 DNA is TGTGCCAGCAGCTTGGTCTGGGGGACAGGTTCCACAGATACGCAGTATTTT.

The rearrangement links TRBV9 to TRBJ2-5; D may be TRBD2 (6 bases). CDR3 size: 19 residues. Trimming took off 4 bases at V and 1 base at J, with 26 bases between the two ends. CDR1 is SGDLS and CDR2 is YYNGEE in the germline V gene. As DNA, the CDR3 is TGTGCCAGCAGCCTCAACACCCGGGACCCCGGGAGAATCCAAGAGACCCAGTACTTC. Protein product: CASSLNTRDPGRIQETQYF. Full variable domain (missing parts from reference TRBV9 and TRBJ2-5): DSGVTQTPKHLITATGQRVTLRCSPRSGDLSVYWYQQSLDQGLQFLIQYYNGEERAKGNILERFSAQQFPDLHSELNLSSLELGDSALYFCASSLNTRDPGRIQETQYFGPGTRLLVL.

The chain employs TRBV7-2 and TRBJ1-2; D unclear. Germline V gene lookup returns CDR1 SGHTA and CDR2 FQGNSA. This CDR3 has 13 amino acids. Trimming stripped 3 bases from V and 0 bases from J, with 5 bases between. The CDR3 loop is CASSLVSNYGYTF. In nucleotides, the CDR3 is TGTGCCAGCAGCTTGGTGTCTAACTATGGCTACACCTTC.

The table lists this clone with a count of one. CDR3 amino acids: CASSTLRGQGAKGYF. The CDR3 region has the DNA TGTGCCAGCAGTACTCTAAGGGGGCAGGGGGCCAAGGGGTATTTT. This chain links TRBV28 with TRBJ2-3; 8 positions match TRBD1. This CDR3 region has 15 residues. V lost 5 bases, J lost 14 bases, and 18 bases stayed unmatched. The V gene's germline CDR1 is MDHEN and CDR2 SYDVKM. The full variable domain, completed using reference TRBV28 and TRBJ2-3, is DVKVTQSSRYLVKRTGEKVFLECVQDMDHENMFWYRQDPGLGLRLIYFSYDVKMKEKGDIPEGYSVSREKKERFSLILESASTNQTSMYLCASSTLRGQGAKGYFGPGTRLTVL.

V gene TRBV5-1 combines with J gene TRBJ2-1; TRBD1 agrees at 10 bases. The CDR3 consists of 14 residues. The V gene end was trimmed by 3 bases and the J gene end by 7 bases; junction bases not matched to a gene: 4. Looked up from germline, CDR1 is SGHRS and CDR2 is YFSETQ. The DNA of the CDR3 is TGCGCCAGCAGCTCAGGACAGGGGGAAAATGAGCAGTTCTTC. It encodes CASSSGQGENEQFF.

This chain links TRBV9 with TRBJ2-3; TRBD1 matches at 8 bases. V lost 3 bases and J lost 0; bases outside the gene matches: 3. This CDR3 has 15 amino acids. The germline gives CDR1 SGDLS, CDR2 YYNGEE. The CDR3 loop reads CASSAGGLSTDTQYF. The CDR3, as DNA: TGTGCCAGCAGCGCAGGGGGCCTGAGCACAGATACGCAGTATTTT.